What follows are 32 T cell receptor beta chains derived from one specimen sequenced in a study of cytomegalovirus exposure and HLA in healthy donors. The PCR was carried out with 60 Vbeta primers and 13 Jbeta primers. Repertoires were generated with immunoSEQ multiplex PCR, while TCRdb's copy carries only in-frame clones and drops some. The sample shows roughly 200,000 clones, 70% to 80% of them seen only once. The sample taken for sequencing was PBMCs. The receptors shown here come from a male donor in good health and CMV-seronegative.

V is TRBV12-5 and J is TRBJ1-6; D not certain. The V end was cut by 6 bases, the J end by 9 bases, with 18 bases between. There are 15 residues in the CDR3. Germline CDR1 reads LGHNT; CDR2 reads FRNRAP. CDR3 coding DNA: TGTGCTAGTGGCACGACCGGGGAGAGATCTTCACCCCTCCACTTT. As protein: CASGTTGERSSPLHF. Supplemented by reference TRBV12-5 and TRBJ1-6, the full variable domain reads DARVTQTPRHKVTEMGQEVTMRCQPILGHNTVFWYRQTMMQGLELLAYFRNRAPLDDSGMPKDRFSAEMPDATLATLKIQPSEPRDSAVYFCASGTTGERSSPLHFGNGTRLTVT.

The chain recombines TRBV7-9 with TRBJ1-5; D is possibly TRBD1 (5 bases). The CDR3 is 14 amino acids. Germline assignment: CDR1 SEHNR and CDR2 FQNEAQ (reference sequence). The V gene lost 1 base and the J gene lost 3 bases, with 7 bases spanning the gap. The CDR3, as DNA: TGTGCCAGCAGCTTAGAGGGGTACAATCAGCCCCAGCATTTT. Its protein product is CASSLEGYNQPQHF.

Concerning this clone: The same CDR3 arises from other DNA sequences in this sample as well. The chain has TRBV11-2 and TRBJ2-1, with 7 positions matching TRBD2. The CDR3 totals 12 residues. From germline, CDR1 is SGHAT and CDR2 FQNNGV. V lost 3 bases, J lost 7 bases, and 0 bases stayed unmatched. The CDR3 DNA follows: TGTGCCAGCAGCTTTAGCGGGAATGAGCAGTTCTTC. Translation: CASSFSGNEQFF.

The chain employs TRBV4-3 and TRBJ2-6; 8 bases match TRBD1. The CDR3 length is 15 residues. With V trimmed by 3 bases and J by 9 bases, 7 bases remained unmatched. CDR1 LGHNA and CDR2 YSLEER come from the germline V gene. CDR3 DNA: TGCGCCAGCAGCCAGCTCGGGACAGGAGGCAACGTCCTGACTTTC. Protein product: CASSQLGTGGNVLTF.

This sequence joins TRBV9 and TRBJ1-6; D uncertain. The CDR3 has 15 residues. CDR1 and CDR2 (germline): SGDLS, YYNGEE. The V gene lost 4 bases and the J gene lost 4 bases, with 12 bases spanning the gap. The CDR3 DNA is TGTGCCAGCAGCCCTGGGGAGGGTTATAATTCACCCCTCCACTTT. Translated: CASSPGEGYNSPLHF.

The V and J genes are TRBV29-1 and TRBJ1-4; 7 nucleotides align to TRBD1. The junction had 11 bases not matched to a gene; V was cut back by 7 bases and J by 0 bases. The CDR3 has 16 residues. In germline, CDR1 is SQVTM, CDR2 ANQGSEA. CDR3 bases: TGCAGCGCTTCGGGACAGCAGTCTGCAACTAATGAAAAACTGTTTTTT. Its translation is CSASGQQSATNEKLFF.

The chain couples TRBV6-1 to TRBJ1-5; D call uncertain. This CDR3 has 12 amino acids. Per germline, CDR1 MNHNS and CDR2 SASEGT. CDR3 region: CASGQLNQPQHF. CDR3 coding DNA: TGTGCTAGCGGGCAGTTAAATCAGCCCCAGCATTTT.

J is TRBJ1-6 and V is TRBV6-5; tentative D call: TRBD1 (5 bases). Germline loops: CDR1 MNHEY, CDR2 SVGAGI. V was cut by 0 bases and J by 3 bases, with 9 bases left in between. CDR3 length: 16 amino acids. The CDR3 protein is CASSYSSQGYNSPLHF. CDR3 DNA: TGTGCCAGCAGTTACTCGTCCCAGGGCTATAATTCACCCCTCCACTTT.

This clone was counted a single time. The rearrangement joins TRBV6-5 to TRBJ2-5, with TRBD1 matching 10 bases. V lost 6 bases to trimming and J lost 5 bases; unmatched junction nucleotides: 6. CDR3 length: 14 amino acids. Germline CDR1 and CDR2: MNHEY and SVGAGI. In DNA, the CDR3 is TGTGCCAGCAGACTCGGGACAGGGGACGAGACCCAGTACTTC. It yields the protein CASRLGTGDETQYF.

This clone was observed a handful of times. This chain uses TRBV6-1 with TRBJ1-2; no clear D. The CDR3 has 10 residues. Germline V gives CDR1 MNHNS, CDR2 SASEGT. The V end lost 7 bases, the J end lost 7 bases, and 7 bases lay between the germline ends. CDR3 region: CASTPGGYTF. For the CDR3, the DNA is TGTGCCAGCACCCCGGGTGGCTACACCTTC.

This clone was seen only once. This chain links TRBV9 with TRBJ2-2, with 10 bases fitting TRBD2. The germline V gene has CDR1 SGDLS and CDR2 YYNGEE. The CDR3 runs 17 residues. V lost 0 bases, J lost 3 bases, and 5 bases stayed unmatched. The CDR3 nucleotides are TGTGCCAGCAGCGTAGCGGTAGCGGGGGGCGACACCGGGGAGCTGTTTTTT. It specifies CASSVAVAGGDTGELFF.

V and J are TRBV15 and TRBJ1-3, with D hard to call. CDR3 length: 13 residues. Germline CDR1 reads LNHNV; CDR2 reads YYDKDF (reference sequence). Trimming took off 8 bases at V and 2 bases at J, with 10 bases between the two ends. CDR3 nucleotide sequence: TGTGCCACCGGAGAAAGTCCTGGAAACACCATATATTTT. Protein: CATGESPGNTIYF.

This clone was seen only once. At one end, the junction sequence differs from germline, possibly due to a read error. The chain employs TRBV7-9 and TRBJ2-7; TRBD2 matches 7 bases. Germline CDR1 and CDR2: SEHNR and FQNEAQ (reference sequence). There are 15 residues in the CDR3. Here the CDR3 reads CSSSAFAGVGYEQYF. CDR3 nucleotides: TGTTCCAGCAGTGCGTTTGCGGGAGTTGGTTACGAGCAGTACTTC. Looking up the rest from reference TRBV7-9 and TRBJ2-7 gives the full variable domain: DTGVSQNPRHKITKRGQNVTFRCDPISEHNRLYWYRQTLGQGPEFLTYFQNEAQLEKSRLLSDRFSAERPKGSFSTLEIQRTEQGDSAMYLCSSSAFAGVGYEQYFGPGTRLTVT.

The V and J genes are TRBV6-5 and TRBJ2-2, with 7 bases aligning to TRBD2. Per germline, CDR1 MNHEY and CDR2 SVGAGI. V shed 6 bases, J shed 7 bases, and the junction held 8 bases outside the gene matches. This CDR3 has 14 amino acids. CDR3 region: CASRAGVRFGELFF. CDR3 nucleotide sequence: TGTGCCAGCAGGGCGGGAGTCAGGTTCGGGGAGCTGTTTTTT.

This clone was seen a handful of times. The V gene is TRBV6-5, the J gene TRBJ1-5, with TRBD1 as a possible D gene (5 bases). The germline V gene encodes CDR1 MNHEY and CDR2 SVGAGI. The CDR3 totals 15 residues. With 4 bases removed from V and 6 bases from J, the gap between germline ends came to 16 bases. CDR3 sequence (DNA): TGTGCCAGCAGTTCCGATTTTACGGGGGGTCAGCCCCAGCATTTT. It translates to CASSSDFTGGQPQHF.

V gene TRBV6-5 combines with J gene TRBJ1-1; tentative D call: TRBD1 (5 bases). Trimming cost V 6 bases and J 1 base, with 9 bases left between them. This CDR3 has 13 residues. Looked up from germline, CDR1 is MNHEY and CDR2 is SVGAGI. This chain's CDR3 is CASSLDKNTEAFF. DNA for the CDR3: TGTGCCAGCAGCCTGGACAAGAACACTGAAGCTTTCTTT.

The chain combines TRBV28 with TRBJ1-5, with unresolved D. The CDR3 is 17 amino acids. V gave up 2 bases and J gave up 2 bases, with 16 bases separating them. From germline, CDR1 is MDHEN and CDR2 SYDVKM. The CDR3 DNA is TGTGCCAGCAGTTTAAGCGATATGGGTGGTGGCAATCAGCCCCAGCATTTT. It codes for CASSLSDMGGGNQPQHF.

The CDR3 reads CASRDRGQGELFF. The CDR3 region has the DNA TGTGCCAGCAGGGACAGGGGGCAGGGGGAGCTGTTTTTT. The chain recombines TRBV28 with TRBJ2-2; the match to TRBD1 covers 11 bases. The CDR3 totals 13 residues. The V gene end was trimmed by 6 bases and the J gene end by 8 bases; junction bases not matched to a gene: 2. Germline lookup yields CDR1 MDHEN and CDR2 SYDVKM.

The chain employs TRBV5-1 and TRBJ1-6, with D possibly being TRBD1 (5 bases). Germline V lookup: CDR1 SGHRS, CDR2 YFSETQ. V lost 4 bases and J 5 bases, leaving 13 bases between the germline ends. This CDR3 has 15 residues. CDR3 protein: CASSVGGTDNSPLHF. In DNA form, the CDR3 reads TGCGCCAGCAGCGTCGGCGGGACGGATAATTCACCCCTCCACTTT.

V is TRBV7-2 and J is TRBJ2-7; 10 bases fit TRBD1. V lost 3 bases and J lost 7; bases outside the gene matches: 9. Germline V lookup: CDR1 SGHTA, CDR2 FQGNSA. This CDR3 has 15 residues. CDR3: CASSLTGGEHEEQYF. CDR3 coding DNA: TGTGCCAGCAGCTTGACAGGGGGCGAGCACGAAGAGCAGTACTTC.

V is TRBV2 and J is TRBJ1-6; maybe TRBD1 (6 bases). V lost 8 bases and J 7 bases, leaving 15 bases between the germline ends. From germline, CDR1 is SNHLY and CDR2 FYNNEI. The CDR3 has 14 amino acids. CDR3 in DNA: TGTGCCAGCTGCCGGGACATACTAAATTCACCCCTCCACTTT. Translation: CASCRDILNSPLHF.

This chain connects TRBV7-9 to TRBJ1-6; D is unresolved. This CDR3 region has 13 residues. The germline V and J ends were trimmed by 5 bases and 8 bases, with 10 bases remaining between them. Germline-derived CDR1 and CDR2 are SEHNR and FQNEAQ (reference sequence). The CDR3 region is CASSLPSDSPLHF. CDR3 nucleotide sequence: TGTGCCAGCAGCCTTCCGAGCGATTCACCCCTCCACTTT.

The CDR3 DNA is TGTGCCAGCAGTTTATATTATAGCAATCAGCCCCAGCATTTT. It codes for CASSLYYSNQPQHF. This sequence joins TRBV27 and TRBJ1-5; D is unclear. This CDR3 region has 14 residues. The V end was cut by 1 base, the J end by 0 bases, with 4 bases between. Per the germline V gene, CDR1 is MNHEY and CDR2 is SMNVEV (reference sequence).

In DNA form, the CDR3 reads TGTGCCTGGAGCTACAGGCGGCTCTCCTACAATGAGCAGTTCTTC. Residues: CAWSYRRLSYNEQFF. The chain joins TRBV30 to TRBJ2-1, with TRBD1 as a possible D gene (5 bases). CDR1 GTSNPN and CDR2 SVGIG come from the germline V gene (reference sequence). The ends were cut back, 3 bases at V and 0 bases at J, with 12 bases in the middle. CDR3 length equals 15 residues.

The rearrangement uses TRBV28 and TRBJ2-7; 8 nucleotides agree with TRBD2. Germline values: CDR1 MDHEN, CDR2 SYDVKM. J was trimmed by 4 bases and V by 3 bases; bases with no gene match: 5. This CDR3 is 14 amino acids long. CDR3 protein: CASSFAGGRYEQYF. Here the CDR3 DNA reads TGTGCCAGCAGTTTCGCGGGAGGACGGTACGAGCAGTACTTC.

A few counts support this clone. J is TRBJ2-1 and V is TRBV28; a possible D gene is TRBD1 (5 bases). The CDR3 consists of 12 residues. Germline-derived CDR1 and CDR2 are MDHEN and SYDVKM. V dropped 3 bases and J dropped 5 bases, with 5 bases sitting between them. The CDR3 is CASSLTDNEQFF. The CDR3 coding sequence is TGTGCCAGCAGTTTGACAGACAATGAGCAGTTCTTC.

The CDR3 region has the DNA TGTGCCAGCAGCCGGCAGGGCTCTGGGGCCAACGTCCTGACTTTC. This sequence encodes CASSRQGSGANVLTF. This rearrangement joins TRBV5-5 to TRBJ2-6; tentative D call: TRBD1 (5 bases). Germline CDR1 reads SGHKS; CDR2 reads YYEKEE (reference sequence). CDR3 length equals 15 residues. The ends were cut back, 4 bases at V and 0 bases at J, with 8 bases in the middle.

The chain uses TRBV6-1 and TRBJ2-1, with TRBD1 matching 7 bases. This CDR3 region has 14 residues. Germline assignment: CDR1 MNHNS and CDR2 SASEGT. The V gene end was trimmed by 3 bases and the J gene end by 7 bases; junction bases not matched to a gene: 6. The CDR3 spells CASSERTGHNEQFF. CDR3 DNA sequence: TGTGCCAGCAGTGAGAGGACAGGTCATAATGAGCAGTTCTTC.

Only one count was recorded for this clone. The CDR3 DNA sequence: TGTGCCAGCAGCCAAAGCCCACAGGGGAACACTGAAGCTTTCTTT. Its protein product is CASSQSPQGNTEAFF. The J gene is TRBJ1-1, the V gene TRBV11-2, with D possibly being TRBD1 (6 bases). Germline assignment: CDR1 SGHAT and CDR2 FQNNGV. The CDR3 covers 15 residues. Trimming cost V 5 bases and J 1 base, with 14 bases left between them.

The chain employs TRBV6-1 and TRBJ2-7; the D gene is possibly TRBD1 (6 bases). Trimming left V 2 bases short and J 3 bases short, with 11 bases between. Germline V gene data show CDR1 as MNHNS and CDR2 as SASEGT. There are 14 residues in the CDR3. CDR3 nucleotides: TGTGCCAGCAGTGAATCGGCCAGGGGCTACGAGCAGTACTTC. This translates into CASSESARGYEQYF.

This clone occurred a few times. The chain has TRBV2 and TRBJ1-2; 10 bases align to TRBD1. The CDR3 runs to 15 residues. Per the germline V gene, CDR1 is SNHLY and CDR2 is FYNNEI. V dropped 4 bases and J dropped 6; count of bases not matched to a gene: 8. The CDR3 here is CASSAGTGEMDGYTF. The CDR3 coding sequence is TGTGCCAGCAGTGCCGGGACAGGGGAGATGGATGGCTACACCTTC.

V gene TRBV7-3 combines with J gene TRBJ2-1; no clear D gene. V was shortened by 4 bases and J by 4 bases, with 11 bases between the two germline ends. Germline CDR1 SGHTA, CDR2 FQGTGA. The CDR3 extends over 14 amino acids. CDR3: CASSSGYSYNEQFF. The CDR3 DNA reads TGTGCCAGCAGCTCCGGTTACTCGTACAATGAGCAGTTCTTC. Full variable domain (outside the CDR3, taken from reference TRBV7-3 and TRBJ2-1): GAGVSQTPSNKVTEKGKYVELRCDPISGHTALYWYRQSLGQGPEFLIYFQGTGAADDSGLPNDRFFAVRPEGSVSTLKIQRTERGDSAVYLCASSSGYSYNEQFFGPGTRLTVL.